This TCR beta chain emerged from a study of cytomegalovirus exposure and HLA in healthy donors. Profiled with immunoSEQ multiplex PCR; TCRdb holds only in-frame clones, not every one. Among 45,000 to 65,000 clones, 80% to 95% were seen once, and the ten largest hold 3% to 3.5%. Germline CDR1 is SQVTM and CDR2 is ANQGSEA. Germline trimming cut 6 bases from V and 10 bases from J; bases unmatched to any gene: 6. This CDR3 spans 12 amino acids. Sequenced: PBMCs. This receptor was taken from a man between 18 and 29 years old in good health and CMV-seronegative. V usage is TRBV29-1 and J usage is TRBJ2-1, with 10 bases identical to TRBD2. The CDR3 DNA sequence: TGCAGCGTCGCTAGCGGGAGTAGGGAGCAGTTCTTC. It codes for CSVASGSREQFF.